This TCR beta chain was observed in a study of long-term antiretroviral therapy in people with HIV. Assay version v3.0 of immunoSEQ was used, and it was run at survey level. The protocol was immunoSEQ multiplex PCR, while the TCRdb copy is restricted to in-frame clones and leaves out a portion. This table holds 25,000 to 30,000 clones, 65% to 85% found once. Study-wide points: Control repertoires displayed wider CDR3 length ranges than the HIV repertoires.

Comments on this clone: What it binds is unknown.

The CDR3 extends over 16 amino acids. Germline V CDR1 and CDR2: KGHSH, LQKENI. V lost 6 bases and J lost 4; bases outside the gene matches: 13. Here the sequenced sample was unsorted PBMCs, taken 2.1 years after starting antiretroviral therapy. The sequence came from a young man with HIV. The J gene is TRBJ1-1, the V gene TRBV18; 8 nucleotides align to TRBD1. Here the CDR3 DNA reads TGTGCCAGCTCGCCAACTCAGGGGGCGCGTGGCACTGAAGCTTTCTTT. Residues: CASSPTQGARGTEAFF.